These 3 T cell receptor beta chains came from one sample sequenced in a study of T cell responses to AZD1222 COVID-19 vaccine. The data were produced by immunoSEQ multiplex PCR, yet TCRdb's version contains in-frame clones alone and is incomplete. The top ten hold roughly 2% of the sample, which has approximately 94,000 clones, roughly 90% seen once. Sequenced material: peripheral blood, taken on day 0 of AZD1222 vaccination. These receptors were taken from an adult in good health.

This chain links TRBV2 with TRBJ1-1, with a weak D call TRBD1 (6 bases). Germline V lookup: CDR1 SNHLY, CDR2 FYNNEI. Trimming shortened V by 8 bases and J by 8 bases, and 15 bases separated the two germline ends. The CDR3 totals 12 residues. The CDR3: CASSNRVMEAFF. The CDR3 DNA reads as TGTGCCAGCTCCAACAGGGTAATGGAAGCTTTCTTT.

This chain connects TRBV5-1 to TRBJ1-6; TRBD1 agrees at 10 bases. Trimming took 0 bases from V and 9 from J; bases not matched to a gene: 6. From germline, CDR1 is SGHRS and CDR2 YFSETQ. CDR3 length equals 16 residues. The CDR3 region is CASSLGDRGWTSPLHF. The CDR3 coding sequence is TGCGCCAGCAGCTTGGGGGACAGGGGCTGGACTTCACCCCTCCACTTT.

This clone occurred a few times. J is TRBJ2-7 and V is TRBV5-4; D may be TRBD2 (7 bases). Germline V gene sequence: CDR1 SGHNT, CDR2 YYREEE (reference sequence). The CDR3 runs 14 residues. V lost 4 bases to trimming and J lost 6 bases, with 17 bases between them. In DNA form, the CDR3 reads TGTGCCAGCAGCCACCCGGCGGGGGCAGCCGAGCAGTACTTC. It codes for CASSHPAGAAEQYF. Full variable domain (missing parts from reference TRBV5-4 and TRBJ2-7): ETGVTQSPTHLIKTRGQQVTLRCSSQSGHNTVSWYQQALGQGPQFIFQYYREEENGRGNFPPRFSGLQFPNYSSELNVNALELDDSALYLCASSHPAGAAEQYFGPGTRLTVT.